This TCR beta chain stems from a study of blood T cell repertoires in COVID-19. Overall study context: Whether acute or convalescent, the COVID-19 samples came from the United States, Italy and Spain. PBMCs, B-cell-depleted T cells, or T cells provided the cDNA or gDNA that made up the material.

Here immunoSEQ multiplex PCR was the method, and the copy in TCRdb shows in-frame clones only, minus some. Altogether 300,000 or so clones are present, 80% to 90% being singletons, with the ten largest covering 10%. The V end was cut by 5 bases, the J end by 10 bases, with 9 bases between. The CDR3 sequence is 12 residues long. Germline V CDR1 and CDR2: MDHEN, SYDVKM. Participants came from some 26 US areas, aged about 18 to 89 years. Participant-reported clinical history was the basis for cohort assignment. The clonotype was recovered from a young woman who had recovered from COVID-19. The rearrangement links TRBV28 to TRBJ1-6; D is perhaps TRBD1 (5 bases). The sample taken for sequencing was PBMCs or T cells enriched from blood (not recorded which). This CDR3 reads CASSIKGSPLHF. The CDR3 nucleotides are TGTGCCAGCAGTATAAAGGGGTCACCCCTCCACTTT.